The clone carrying this TCR beta chain has only one observation. At one end, the junction sequence differs from germline, possibly due to a read error. This sample is part of a study of long-term antiretroviral therapy in people with HIV. The germline V gene has CDR1 MNHEY and CDR2 SMNVEV (reference sequence). The CDR3 is 11 residues long. Researchers ran immunoSEQ v3.0 at survey level. Clones were read by immunoSEQ multiplex PCR, and TCRdb kept only the in-frame ones, dropping some. The sample has 13,000 or so clones; roughly 80% are singletons. Every single participant having HIV got treatment inside the United States. Until DNA extraction, the samples held between roughly 0.9-10 million cryopreserved PBMC.

This TCR was sampled from a man between 35 and 55 years old with HIV. The genes are TRBV27 and TRBJ1-1; D remains unclear. The sample consisted of unsorted PBMCs, taken 3.2 years before starting antiretroviral therapy. The CDR3 region is CPARSDYEAFF. The CDR3 DNA is TGCCCCGCTCGGAGCGATTATGAAGCTTTCTTT.